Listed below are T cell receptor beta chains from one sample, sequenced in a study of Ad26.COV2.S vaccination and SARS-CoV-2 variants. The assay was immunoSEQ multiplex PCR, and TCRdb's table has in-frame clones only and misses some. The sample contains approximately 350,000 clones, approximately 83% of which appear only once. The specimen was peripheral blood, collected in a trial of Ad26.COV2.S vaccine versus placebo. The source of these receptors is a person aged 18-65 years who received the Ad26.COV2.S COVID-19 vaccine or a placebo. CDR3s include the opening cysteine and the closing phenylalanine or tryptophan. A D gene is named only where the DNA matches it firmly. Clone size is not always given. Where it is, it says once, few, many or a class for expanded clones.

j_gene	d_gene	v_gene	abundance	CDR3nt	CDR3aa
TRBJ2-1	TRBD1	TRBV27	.	TGTGCCAGCAGTCCCCGGACAGGACACTACAATGAGCAGTTCTTC	CASSPRTGHYNEQFF
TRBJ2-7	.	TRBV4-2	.	TGTGCCAGCAGCCAAGATCAACGGGGAGGCTCCTACGAGCAGTACTTC	CASSQDQRGGSYEQYF
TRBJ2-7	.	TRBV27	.	TGTGCCAGCAGTTTATCCCGGGTTAGCTCGCACGAGCAGTACTTC	CASSLSRVSSHEQYF
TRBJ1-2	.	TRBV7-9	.	TGTGCCAGCAGCTTAGGGCCCAACTATGGCTACACCTTC	CASSLGPNYGYTF
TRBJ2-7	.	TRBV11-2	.	TGTGCCAGCAGCTGGGGGGGCATTACCTACGAGCAGTACTTC	CASSWGGITYEQYF
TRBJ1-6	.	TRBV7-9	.	TGTGCCAGCAGGGTAGGGGGGAATAATTCACCCCTCCACTTT	CASRVGGNNSPLHF
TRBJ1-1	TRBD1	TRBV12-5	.	TGTGCTAGTGGTTTGGCAGCCGGGACAGTCTTTAACACTGAAGCTTTCTTT	CASGLAAGTVFNTEAFF
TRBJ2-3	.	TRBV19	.	TGTGCCACTCAGGACAGCCAGAGATACACAGATACGCAGTATTTT	CATQDSQRYTDTQYF
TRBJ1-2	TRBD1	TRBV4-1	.	TGCGCCAGCAGCCTCAGGGGGGAAGAAGTCTATGGCTACACCTTC	CASSLRGEEVYGYTF
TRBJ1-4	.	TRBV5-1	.	TGCGCCAGCAGATTGCAGACAACTAATGAAAAACTGTTTTTT	CASRLQTTNEKLFF
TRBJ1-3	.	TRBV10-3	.	TGTGCCATCAGTGAGTCGAAGGCCCCTGGACGGTTGGGGAACACCATATATTTT	CAISESKAPGRLGNTIYF
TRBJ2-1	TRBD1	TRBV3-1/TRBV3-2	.	TGTGCCAGCAATAAACAGGGGAGCTCCTACAATGAGCAGTTCTTC	CASNKQGSSYNEQFF
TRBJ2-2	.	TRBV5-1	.	TGCGCCAGCAGCTCCGGGCCTCGACCAAACACCGGGGAGCTGTTTTTT	CASSSGPRPNTGELFF
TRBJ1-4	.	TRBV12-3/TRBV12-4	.	TGTGCCAGCAGTCCGGACGGACGGCCCCGGGGTTTT	CASSPDGRPRGF
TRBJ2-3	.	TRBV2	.	TGTGCCAGCAGTGAGTTGGTAGACACAGATACGCAGTATTTT	CASSELVDTDTQYF
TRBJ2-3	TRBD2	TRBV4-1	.	TGCGCCAGCAGCCAGAAGGGTCTAGCGGGAGGACCAGATACGCAGTATTTT	CASSQKGLAGGPDTQYF
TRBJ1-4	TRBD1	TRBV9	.	TGTGCCAGCAGCGTCGGGACAGGGGATCGGGAAAAACTGTTTTTT	CASSVGTGDREKLFF
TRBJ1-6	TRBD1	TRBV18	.	TGTGCCAGCTCACCAATGTTACAGGGGAATAATTCACCCCTCCACTTT	CASSPMLQGNNSPLHF
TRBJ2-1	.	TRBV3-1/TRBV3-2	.	TGTGCCAGCAGCCGGGGACGCGTCCCCTGGTATGAGCAGTTCTTC	CASSRGRVPWYEQFF
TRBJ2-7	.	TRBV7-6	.	TGTGCCAGCAGCTTGAGCGGGTCCTACGAGCAGTACTTC	CASSLSGSYEQYF
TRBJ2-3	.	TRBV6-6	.	TGTGCCAGCAGCACAGATACGCAGTATTTT	CASSTDTQYF
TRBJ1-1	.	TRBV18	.	TGTGCCAGCTCACCACTTATACTCAGAAAGACGCGATTGAACACTGAAGCTTTCTTT	CASSPLILRKTRLNTEAFF
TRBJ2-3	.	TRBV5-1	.	TGCGCCAGCAGCTTGCCCGGGGGTAATAACGCAGATACGCAGTATTTT	CASSLPGGNNADTQYF
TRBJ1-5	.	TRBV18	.	TGTGCCAGCTCACCTAATCAGCCCCAGCATTTT	CASSPNQPQHF
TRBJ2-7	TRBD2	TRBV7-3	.	TGTGCCAGCAGCCCCTCGGGGGGTCAGGCCTACGAGCAGTACTTC	CASSPSGGQAYEQYF
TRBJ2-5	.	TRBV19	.	TGTGCCAGTAGTATCCGGGGTATGGGGCAAGAGACCCAGTACTTC	CASSIRGMGQETQYF
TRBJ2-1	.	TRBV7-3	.	TGTGCCAGCAGCTTAACCGGGGGCTTCTGGAATGAGCAGTTCTTC	CASSLTGGFWNEQFF
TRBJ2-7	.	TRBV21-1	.	TGTGCCAGCGCGAGAAAGGGAGGGCAGTACTTC	CASARKGGQYF
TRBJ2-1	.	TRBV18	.	TGTGCCAGCTCACCACTCGCGGCGGGAAGCTCCTACAATGAGCAGTTCTTC	CASSPLAAGSSYNEQFF
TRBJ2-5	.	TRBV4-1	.	TGCGCCAGCAGCCAAGATGAGGAGAGGGAAGAGACCCAGTACTTC	CASSQDEEREETQYF
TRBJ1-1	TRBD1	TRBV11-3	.	TGTGCCAGCAGCTATACAGGGGGCGGCACTGAAGCTTTCTTT	CASSYTGGGTEAFF
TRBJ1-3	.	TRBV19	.	TGTGCCAGTGGTGCAATGAACTCTGGAAACACCATATATTTT	CASGAMNSGNTIYF
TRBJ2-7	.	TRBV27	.	TGTGCCAGCAGTCGTACAGGGAGGGGTGGCGAGCAGTACTTC	CASSRTGRGGEQYF
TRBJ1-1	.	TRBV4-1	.	TGCGCCAGCAGCCAGGGTGAGAGGAACACTGAAGCTTTCTTT	CASSQGERNTEAFF
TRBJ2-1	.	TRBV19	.	TGTGCCAGTAGTTCCCGCCGAGCGGCCAACAATGAGCAGTTCTTC	CASSSRRAANNEQFF
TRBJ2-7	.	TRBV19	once	TGTGCCAGTAGTATCGCAGGACAGCAATACGAGCAGTACTTC	CASSIAGQQYEQYF
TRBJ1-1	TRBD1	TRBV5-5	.	TGTGCCAGCAGCTACGGGAACAGGGGAGTCACTGAAGCTTTCTTT	CASSYGNRGVTEAFF
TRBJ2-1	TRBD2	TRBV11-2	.	TGTGCCAGCACCCCTGGGCTAGCGGGAGGCACATACAATGAGCAGTTCTTC	CASTPGLAGGTYNEQFF
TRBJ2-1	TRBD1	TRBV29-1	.	TGCAGCGTGCGACAGGGAGTCCCCTACAATGAGCAGTTCTTC	CSVRQGVPYNEQFF
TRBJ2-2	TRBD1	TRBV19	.	TGTGCCAGTAGTATGAGAGGGACAGGAGACACCGGGGAGCTGTTTTTT	CASSMRGTGDTGELFF
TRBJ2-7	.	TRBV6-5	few	TGTGCCAGCAGCCTTGACACAGGATTCTACGAGCAGTACTTC	CASSLDTGFYEQYF
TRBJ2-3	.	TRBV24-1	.	TGTGCCACCAGTGACGGTAGTATTTCAGATACGCAGTATTTT	CATSDGSISDTQYF
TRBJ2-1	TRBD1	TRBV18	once	TGTGCCAGCTCACGGGGGACAGGGAACTCCTACAATGAGCAGTTCTTC	CASSRGTGNSYNEQFF
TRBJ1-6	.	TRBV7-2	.	TGTGCCAGCAGTTCACAGGCAAATTCACCCCTCCACTTT	CASSSQANSPLHF
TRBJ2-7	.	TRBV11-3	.	TGTGCCAGCAGCGGGAGGAGTTCATACGAGCAGTACTTC	CASSGRSSYEQYF
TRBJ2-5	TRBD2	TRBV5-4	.	TGTGCCAGCAGCTTAGAAGCGGGAGCCCGGAAGACCCAGTACTTC	CASSLEAGARKTQYF
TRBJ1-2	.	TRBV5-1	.	TGCGCCAGCAGCTTGGAAGGGATTAACTATGGCTACACCTTC	CASSLEGINYGYTF
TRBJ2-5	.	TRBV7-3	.	TGTGCCAGCAGCTCGACAGGAGGGGGCCGGGAGACCCAGTACTTC	CASSSTGGGRETQYF
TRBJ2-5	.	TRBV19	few	TGTGCCAGTAGTGGTTGGCCGGCAGAGACCCAGTACTTC	CASSGWPAETQYF
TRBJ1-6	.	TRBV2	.	TGTGCCAGCAGGGAGTCTAATTCACCCCTCCACTTT	CASRESNSPLHF
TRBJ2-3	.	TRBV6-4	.	TGTGCCAGCAGTGAGAGAGGGGGTTTTGATACGCAGTATTTT	CASSERGGFDTQYF
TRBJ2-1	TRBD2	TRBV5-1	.	TGCGCCAGCAGCCCTCGGGGTAGCGGGGCCTACAATGAGCAGTTCTTC	CASSPRGSGAYNEQFF
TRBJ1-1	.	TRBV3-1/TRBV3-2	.	TGTGCCAGCGCCGGCAGGGGAAAAACTGAAGCTTTCTTT	CASAGRGKTEAFF
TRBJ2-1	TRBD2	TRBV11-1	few	TGTGCCAGCAGCTTATGGGAGGGTTCGTACAATGAGCAGTTCTTC	CASSLWEGSYNEQFF
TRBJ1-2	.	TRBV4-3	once	TGCGCCAGCAGCCAAGATCTACAGACGAGTATTCCCTATGGCTACACCTTC	CASSQDLQTSIPYGYTF